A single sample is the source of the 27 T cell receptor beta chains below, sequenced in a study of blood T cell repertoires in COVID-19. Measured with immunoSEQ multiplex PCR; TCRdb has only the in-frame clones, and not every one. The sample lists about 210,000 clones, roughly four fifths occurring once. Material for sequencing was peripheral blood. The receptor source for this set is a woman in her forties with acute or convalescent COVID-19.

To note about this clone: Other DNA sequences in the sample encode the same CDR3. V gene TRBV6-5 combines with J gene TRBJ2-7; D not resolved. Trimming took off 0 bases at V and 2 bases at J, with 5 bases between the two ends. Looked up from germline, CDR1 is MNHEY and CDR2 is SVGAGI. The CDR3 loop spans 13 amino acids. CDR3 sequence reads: CASSYSGAYEQYF. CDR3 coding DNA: TGTGCCAGCAGTTACTCCGGTGCCTACGAGCAGTACTTC.

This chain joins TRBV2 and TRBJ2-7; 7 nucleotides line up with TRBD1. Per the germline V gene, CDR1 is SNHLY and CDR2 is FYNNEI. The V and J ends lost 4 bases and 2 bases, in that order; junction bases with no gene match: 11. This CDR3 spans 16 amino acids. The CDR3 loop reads CASSAGQLAATYEQYF. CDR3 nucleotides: TGTGCCAGCAGTGCGGGACAGTTGGCAGCTACCTACGAGCAGTACTTC. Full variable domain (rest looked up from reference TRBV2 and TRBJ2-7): EPEVTQTPSHQVTQMGQEVILRCVPISNHLYFYWYRQILGQKVEFLVSFYNNEISEKSEIFDDQFSVERPDGSNFTLKIRSTKLEDSAMYFCASSAGQLAATYEQYFGPGTRLTVT.

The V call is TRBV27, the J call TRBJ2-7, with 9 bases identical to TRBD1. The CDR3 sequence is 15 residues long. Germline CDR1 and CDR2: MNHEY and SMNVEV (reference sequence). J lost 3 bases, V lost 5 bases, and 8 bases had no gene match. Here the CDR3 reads CASSATGGVGYEQYF. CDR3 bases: TGTGCCAGCAGTGCAACAGGGGGCGTGGGCTACGAGCAGTACTTC.

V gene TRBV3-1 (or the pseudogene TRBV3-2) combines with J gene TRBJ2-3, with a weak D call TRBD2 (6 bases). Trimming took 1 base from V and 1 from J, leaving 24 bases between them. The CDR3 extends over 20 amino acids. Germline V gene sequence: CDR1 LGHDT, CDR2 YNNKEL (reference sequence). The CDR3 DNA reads TGTGCCAGCAGCCAAGCCGGCCCCTTGACTAGTCCGGGGGGCACAGATACGCAGTATTTT. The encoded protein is CASSQAGPLTSPGGTDTQYF.

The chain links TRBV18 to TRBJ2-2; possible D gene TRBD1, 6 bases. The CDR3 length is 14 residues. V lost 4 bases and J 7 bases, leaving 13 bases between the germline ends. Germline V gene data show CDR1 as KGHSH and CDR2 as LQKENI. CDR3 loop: CASSLRDKGGELFF. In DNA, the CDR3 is TGTGCCAGCTCACTCCGGGACAAAGGCGGGGAGCTGTTTTTT.

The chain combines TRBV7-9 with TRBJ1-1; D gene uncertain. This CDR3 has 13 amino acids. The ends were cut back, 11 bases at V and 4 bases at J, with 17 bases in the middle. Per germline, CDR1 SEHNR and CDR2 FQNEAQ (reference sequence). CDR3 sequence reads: CAGIGGLSTEAFF. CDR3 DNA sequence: TGTGCCGGAATCGGCGGTCTGAGCACTGAAGCTTTCTTT.

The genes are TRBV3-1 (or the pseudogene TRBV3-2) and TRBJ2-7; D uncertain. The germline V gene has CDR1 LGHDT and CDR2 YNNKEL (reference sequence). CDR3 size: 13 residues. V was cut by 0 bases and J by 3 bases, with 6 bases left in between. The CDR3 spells CASSQESIYEQYF. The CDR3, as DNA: TGTGCCAGCAGCCAAGAAAGCATCTACGAGCAGTACTTC.

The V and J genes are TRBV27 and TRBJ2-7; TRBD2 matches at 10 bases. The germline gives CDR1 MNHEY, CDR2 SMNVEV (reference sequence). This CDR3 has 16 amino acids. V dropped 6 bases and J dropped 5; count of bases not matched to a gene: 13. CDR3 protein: CASSQIPTSGNHEQYF. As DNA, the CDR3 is TGTGCCAGCAGCCAAATCCCCACTAGCGGGAACCACGAGCAGTACTTC.

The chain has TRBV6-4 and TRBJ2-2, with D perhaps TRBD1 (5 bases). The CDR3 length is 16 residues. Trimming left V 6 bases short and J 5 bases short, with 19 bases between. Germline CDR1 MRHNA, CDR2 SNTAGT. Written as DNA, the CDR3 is TGTGCCAGCAGGTGGGGCAGGGAAAGGAGAACCGGGGAGCTGTTTTTT. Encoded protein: CASRWGRERRTGELFF.

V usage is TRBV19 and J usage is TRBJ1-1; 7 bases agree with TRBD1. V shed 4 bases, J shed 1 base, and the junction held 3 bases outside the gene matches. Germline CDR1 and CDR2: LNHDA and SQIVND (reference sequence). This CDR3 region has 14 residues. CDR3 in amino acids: CASSTRTGNTEAFF. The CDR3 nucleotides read TGTGCCAGTAGTACCCGGACAGGGAACACTGAAGCTTTCTTT. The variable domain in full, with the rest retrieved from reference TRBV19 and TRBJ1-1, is DGGITQSPKYLFRKEGQNVTLSCEQNLNHDAMYWYRQDPGQGLRLIYYSQIVNDFQKGDIAEGYSVSREKKESFPLTVTSAQKNPTAFYLCASSTRTGNTEAFFGQGTRLTVV.

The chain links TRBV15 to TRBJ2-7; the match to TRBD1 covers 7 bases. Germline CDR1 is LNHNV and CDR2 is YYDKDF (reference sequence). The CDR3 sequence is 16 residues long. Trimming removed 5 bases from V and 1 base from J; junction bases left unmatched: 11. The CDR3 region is CATSGGTGTASYEQYF. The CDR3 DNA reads TGTGCCACCAGCGGGGGCACCGGGACAGCGTCCTACGAGCAGTACTTC.

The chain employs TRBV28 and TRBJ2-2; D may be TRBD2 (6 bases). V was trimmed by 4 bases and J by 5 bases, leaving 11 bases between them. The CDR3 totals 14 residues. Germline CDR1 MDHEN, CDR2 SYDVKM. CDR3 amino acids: CASSSGLGTGELFF. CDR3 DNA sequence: TGTGCCAGCAGTTCGGGACTCGGTACCGGGGAGCTGTTTTTT.

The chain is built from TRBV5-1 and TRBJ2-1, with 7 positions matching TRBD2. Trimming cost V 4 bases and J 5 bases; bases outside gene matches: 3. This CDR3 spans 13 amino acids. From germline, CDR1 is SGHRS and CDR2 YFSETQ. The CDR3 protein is CASSKAGNNEQFF. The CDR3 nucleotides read TGCGCCAGCAGCAAAGCGGGGAACAATGAGCAGTTCTTC. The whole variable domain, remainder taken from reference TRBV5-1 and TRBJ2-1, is KAGVTQTPRYLIKTRGQQVTLSCSPISGHRSVSWYQQTPGQGLQFLFEYFSETQRNKGNFPGRFSGRQFSNSRSEMNVSTLELGDSALYLCASSKAGNNEQFFGPGTRLTVL.

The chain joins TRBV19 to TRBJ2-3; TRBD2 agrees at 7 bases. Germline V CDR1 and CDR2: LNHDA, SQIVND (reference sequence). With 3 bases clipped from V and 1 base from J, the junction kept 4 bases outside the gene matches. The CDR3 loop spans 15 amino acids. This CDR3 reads CASSIGGVGTDTQYF. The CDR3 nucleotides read TGTGCCAGTAGTATTGGGGGGGTCGGCACAGATACGCAGTATTTT.

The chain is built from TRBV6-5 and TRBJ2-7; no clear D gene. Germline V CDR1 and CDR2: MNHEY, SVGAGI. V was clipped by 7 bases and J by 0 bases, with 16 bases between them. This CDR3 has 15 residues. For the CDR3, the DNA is TGTGCCAGCACTATTCTCCCTCAAAGCTCCTACGAGCAGTACTTC. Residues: CASTILPQSSYEQYF.

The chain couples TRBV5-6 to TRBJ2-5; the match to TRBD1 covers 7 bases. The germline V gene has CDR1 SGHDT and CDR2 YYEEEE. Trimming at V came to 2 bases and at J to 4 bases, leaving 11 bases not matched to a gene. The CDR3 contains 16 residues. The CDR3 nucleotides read TGTGCCAGCAGCTTTACCAACAGGGGCAGCCGAGAGACCCAGTACTTC. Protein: CASSFTNRGSRETQYF. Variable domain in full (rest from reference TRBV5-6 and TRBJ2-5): DAGVTQSPTHLIKTRGQQVTLRCSPKSGHDTVSWYQQALGQGPQFIFQYYEEEERQRGNFPDRFSGHQFPNYSSELNVNALLLGDSALYLCASSFTNRGSRETQYFGPGTRLLVL.

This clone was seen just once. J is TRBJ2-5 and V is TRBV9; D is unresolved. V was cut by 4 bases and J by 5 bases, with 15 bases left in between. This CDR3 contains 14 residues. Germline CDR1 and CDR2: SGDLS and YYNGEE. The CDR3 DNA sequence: TGTGCCAGCAGCCCCCGGAGTGCACGGGAGACCCAGTACTTC. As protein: CASSPRSARETQYF. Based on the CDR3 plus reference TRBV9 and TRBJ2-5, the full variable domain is DSGVTQTPKHLITATGQRVTLRCSPRSGDLSVYWYQQSLDQGLQFLIQYYNGEERAKGNILERFSAQQFPDLHSELNLSSLELGDSALYFCASSPRSARETQYFGPGTRLLVL.

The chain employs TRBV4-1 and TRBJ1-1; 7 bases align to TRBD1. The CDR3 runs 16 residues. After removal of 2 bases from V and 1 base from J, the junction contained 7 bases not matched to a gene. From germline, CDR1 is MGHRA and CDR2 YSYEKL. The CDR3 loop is CASSQPVDRANTEAFF. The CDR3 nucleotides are TGCGCCAGCAGCCAACCTGTAGACAGGGCGAACACTGAAGCTTTCTTT.

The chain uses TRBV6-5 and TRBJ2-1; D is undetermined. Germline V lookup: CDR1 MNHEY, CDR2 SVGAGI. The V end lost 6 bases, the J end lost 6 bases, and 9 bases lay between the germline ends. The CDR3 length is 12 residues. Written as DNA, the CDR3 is TGTGCCAGCAGCCTAAGTGGCAATGAGCAGTTCTTC. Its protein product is CASSLSGNEQFF.

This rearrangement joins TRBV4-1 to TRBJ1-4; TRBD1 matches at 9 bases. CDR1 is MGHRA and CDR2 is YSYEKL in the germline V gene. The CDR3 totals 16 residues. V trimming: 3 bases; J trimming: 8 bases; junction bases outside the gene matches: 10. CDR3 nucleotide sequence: TGCGCCAGCAGCCAGTTTTCGACAGGGGGTAACGAAAAACTGTTTTTT. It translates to CASSQFSTGGNEKLFF.

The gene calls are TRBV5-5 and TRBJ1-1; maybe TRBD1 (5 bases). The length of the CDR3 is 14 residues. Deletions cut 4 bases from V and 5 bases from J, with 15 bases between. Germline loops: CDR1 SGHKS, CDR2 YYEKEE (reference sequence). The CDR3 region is CASSPLERTTEAFF. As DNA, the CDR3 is TGTGCCAGCAGCCCCCTCGAGAGGACAACTGAAGCTTTCTTT.

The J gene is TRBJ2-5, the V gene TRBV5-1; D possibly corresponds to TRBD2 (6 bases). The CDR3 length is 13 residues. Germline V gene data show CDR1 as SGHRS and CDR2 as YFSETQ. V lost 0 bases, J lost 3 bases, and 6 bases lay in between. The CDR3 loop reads CASSLGLEETQYF. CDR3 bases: TGCGCCAGCAGCTTGGGACTAGAAGAGACCCAGTACTTC.

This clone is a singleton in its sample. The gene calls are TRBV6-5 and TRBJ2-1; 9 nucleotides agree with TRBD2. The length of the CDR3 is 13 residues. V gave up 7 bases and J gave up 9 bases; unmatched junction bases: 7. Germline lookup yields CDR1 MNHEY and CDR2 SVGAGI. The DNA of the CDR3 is TGTGCCAGCACCCCCGGACTAGCGCGTGAGCAGTTCTTC. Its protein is CASTPGLAREQFF.

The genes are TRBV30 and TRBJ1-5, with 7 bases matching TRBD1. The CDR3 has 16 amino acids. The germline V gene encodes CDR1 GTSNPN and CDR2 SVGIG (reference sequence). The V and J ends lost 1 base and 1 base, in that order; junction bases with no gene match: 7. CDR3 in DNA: TGTGCCTGGAGTGGTAGACAGGGAGGAAGCAATCAGCCCCAGCATTTT. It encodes CAWSGRQGGSNQPQHF.

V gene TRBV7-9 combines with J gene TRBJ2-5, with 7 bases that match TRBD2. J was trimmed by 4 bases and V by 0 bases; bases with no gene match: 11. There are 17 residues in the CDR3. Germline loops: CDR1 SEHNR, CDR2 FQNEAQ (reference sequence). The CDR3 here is CASSLALAGVWRETQYF. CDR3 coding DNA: TGTGCCAGCAGCTTAGCGCTGGCGGGAGTGTGGAGAGAGACCCAGTACTTC.

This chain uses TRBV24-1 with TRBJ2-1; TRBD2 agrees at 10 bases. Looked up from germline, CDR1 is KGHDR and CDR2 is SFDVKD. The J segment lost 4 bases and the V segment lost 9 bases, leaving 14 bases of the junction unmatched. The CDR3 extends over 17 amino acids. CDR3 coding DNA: TGTGCCACCTTCCTTACTCTAGCGGGAGAGTGTTACAATGAGCAGTTCTTC. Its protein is CATFLTLAGECYNEQFF.

CDR3 sequence: CASSMGQYTEAFF. In DNA, the CDR3 is TGTGCCAGTAGTATGGGACAGTACACTGAAGCTTTCTTT. The chain uses TRBV19 and TRBJ1-1, with 7 bases aligning to TRBD1. V lost 3 bases to trimming and J lost 3 bases; unmatched junction nucleotides: 1. CDR3 size: 13 residues. Germline CDR1 and CDR2: LNHDA and SQIVND (reference sequence).